This is a list of T cell receptor beta chains from one sample in a study of shared clonotypes between healthy human individuals. Repertoires were generated with immunoSEQ multiplex PCR, while TCRdb's copy carries only in-frame clones and drops some. The profile covers 2,500,000 or so clones, with approximately 94% appearing a single time and more than 0.12% taken by the ten largest. Sequencing was performed on naive CD4+ T cells sorted from blood. The receptors shown here come from a man between 18 and 29 years old in good health. Both conserved end residues are part of each CDR3. Each record gives: D gene, J gene, clone size, V gene, CDR3 protein, CDR3 DNA. The D gene is left open where the match is weak. Part of the rows lack a size; the others show once, few, many or a class for expanded clones.

TRBD1,TRBJ1-2,-,TRBV6-5,CASSYGPRDSRSF,TGTGCCAGCAGTTACGGTCCCCGGGACAGCCGCTCCTTC
-,TRBJ2-6,-,TRBV30,CAWIRSGANVLTF,TGTGCCTGGATCCGCTCTGGGGCCAACGTCCTGACTTTC
-,TRBJ2-7,-,TRBV7-9,CASSLATGRAYEQYF,TGTGCCAGCAGCTTAGCGACAGGCCGAGCCTACGAGCAGTACTTC
-,TRBJ1-2,-,TRBV5-1,CASAPVGTNYGYTF,TGCGCCAGCGCTCCTGTGGGTACTAACTATGGCTACACCTTC
-,TRBJ1-6,few,TRBV6-1,CATDSPLHF,TGTGCCACCGATTCACCCCTCCACTTT
TRBD1,TRBJ1-3,-,TRBV28,CASVGTVSGNTIYF,TGTGCCAGCGTGGGGACAGTCTCTGGAAACACCATATATTTT
TRBD1,TRBJ2-7,-,TRBV7-9,CASSLSTPGQGYEQYF,TGTGCCAGCAGCTTAAGTACCCCGGGACAGGGATATGAGCAGTACTTC
-,TRBJ1-2,-,TRBV5-8,CASSSGASIYGYTF,TGTGCCAGCAGCTCGGGGGCGTCTATCTATGGCTACACCTTC
-,TRBJ1-1,-,TRBV30,CACNVVGSNTEAFF,TGTGCCTGCAATGTCGTTGGCTCGAACACTGAAGCTTTCTTT
TRBD1,TRBJ1-2,-,TRBV6-1,CASSGQGTYGYTF,TGTGCCAGCAGTGGACAGGGGACCTATGGCTACACCTTC
-,TRBJ2-7,-,TRBV29-1,CSVRASYEQYF,TGCAGCGTTCGGGCCTCCTACGAGCAGTACTTC
-,TRBJ1-5,-,TRBV2,CASSDLGVSNQPQHF,TGTGCCAGCAGTGACCTGGGAGTGAGCAATCAGCCCCAGCATTTT
TRBD2,TRBJ2-1,-,TRBV2,CASMTSSGSYNEQFF,TGTGCCAGCATGACTAGCTCAGGGAGTTACAATGAGCAGTTCTTC
TRBD2,TRBJ2-7,once,TRBV6-5,CASNTLAGEINEQYF,TGTGCCAGCAATACCCTAGCGGGAGAGATCAACGAGCAGTACTTC
-,TRBJ1-1,-,TRBV5-1,CASSLRHGNTEAFF,TGCGCCAGCAGCCTGCGACACGGGAACACTGAAGCTTTCTTT
TRBD1,TRBJ1-1,once,TRBV7-9,CASSSIKGRGLDTEAFF,TGTGCCAGCAGCTCCATCAAAGGCAGGGGGCTTGACACTGAAGCTTTCTTT
TRBD2,TRBJ2-7,-,TRBV7-9,CASSLADMGGTTKQYF,TGTGCCAGCAGCTTAGCGGACATGGGAGGGACTACCAAGCAGTACTTC
-,TRBJ1-1,once,TRBV6-6,CASSARGTEAFF,TGTGCCAGCAGTGCCCGGGGGACTGAAGCTTTCTTT
TRBD1,TRBJ1-3,-,TRBV2,CASRLQGEAGNTIYF,TGTGCCAGCAGATTACAGGGGGAGGCTGGAAACACCATATATTTT
-,TRBJ2-7,-,TRBV9,CASSGRPAQKYEQYF,TGTGCCAGCAGCGGGCGACCAGCACAGAAATACGAGCAGTACTTC
TRBD2,TRBJ2-3,-,TRBV10-3,CAISGSGGTTDTQYF,TGTGCCATCAGTGGTAGCGGGGGAACCACAGATACGCAGTATTTT
-,TRBJ2-5,-,TRBV29-1,CSARRGLGETQYF,TGCAGCGCTAGGAGAGGCCTAGGGGAGACCCAGTACTTC
-,TRBJ2-1,-,TRBV2,CASSEVAWESYNEQFF,TGTGCCAGCAGTGAAGTCGCGTGGGAGTCTTACAATGAGCAGTTCTTC
TRBD1,TRBJ2-1,-,TRBV29-1,CSASSTGDRGYNEQFF,TGCAGCGCCTCCTCTACCGGGGACAGGGGGTACAATGAGCAGTTCTTC
TRBD1,TRBJ1-6,-,TRBV27,CASSLLGTDLSSYNSPLHF,TGTGCCAGCAGTTTACTGGGGACAGACCTCAGCTCCTATAATTCACCCCTCCACTTT
-,TRBJ1-3,once,TRBV5-1,CASSFGLGGSGNTIYF,TGCGCCAGCAGCTTTGGCCTAGGGGGCTCTGGAAACACCATATATTTT
TRBD1,TRBJ1-5,-,TRBV28,CASSGGTGGNQPQHF,TGTGCCAGCAGTGGGGGGACAGGGGGCAATCAGCCCCAGCATTTT
-,TRBJ2-3,once,TRBV4-1,CASSQRGATDTQYF,TGCGCCAGCAGCCAACGGGGGGCGACAGATACGCAGTATTTT
-,TRBJ2-3,-,TRBV10-1,CASSDTRVPGTDTQYF,TGCGCCAGCAGTGATACCCGAGTGCCCGGCACAGATACGCAGTATTTT
-,TRBJ2-3,-,TRBV19,CATAQGSDTQYF,TGTGCCACCGCACAAGGGTCAGATACGCAGTATTTT
-,TRBJ2-4,-,TRBV19,CASSPQGQQNIQYF,TGTGCCAGTAGTCCCCAGGGACAACAAAACATTCAGTACTTC
-,TRBJ2-7,-,TRBV18,CASSPWGSAGEQYF,TGTGCCAGCTCACCATGGGGTAGCGCGGGCGAGCAGTACTTC
-,TRBJ2-7,-,TRBV2,CASTPRGPQEQYF,TGTGCCAGCACCCCGAGGGGCCCCCAGGAGCAGTACTTC
TRBD2,TRBJ2-3,-,TRBV7-6,CASSVGLADTDTQYF,TGTGCCAGCAGCGTGGGACTAGCGGACACAGATACGCAGTATTTT
-,TRBJ2-2,-,TRBV30,CAWSRASPGELFF,TGTGCCTGGAGTAGGGCTAGCCCCGGGGAGCTGTTTTTT
-,TRBJ1-2,few,TRBV5-8,CASSLLEGEYYGYTF,TGTGCCAGCAGCCTGTTGGAGGGGGAGTACTATGGCTACACCTTC
-,TRBJ2-3,-,TRBV6-5,CASSSVGDTQYF,TGTGCCAGCAGTTCTGTGGGAGATACGCAGTATTTT
-,TRBJ2-4,-,TRBV6-5,CASSYKGLAKNIQYF,TGTGCCAGCAGTTACAAGGGACTAGCCAAAAACATTCAGTACTTC
-,TRBJ2-2,-,TRBV7-3,CASSKRRTENTGELFF,TGTGCCAGCAGCAAAAGAAGGACAGAGAACACCGGGGAGCTGTTTTTT
-,TRBJ1-1,-,TRBV5-1,CASSREGTNTEAFF,TGCGCCAGCAGCCGGGAAGGAACTAACACTGAAGCTTTCTTT
-,TRBJ1-6,-,TRBV4-1,CASSQDGIAGVDSPLHF,TGCGCCAGCAGCCAAGATGGTATAGCGGGGGTGGATTCACCCCTCCACTTT
TRBD2,TRBJ2-3,once,TRBV27,CASRGRGRPGADTQYF,TGTGCCAGCAGAGGGCGGGGGAGACCGGGCGCAGATACGCAGTATTTT
-,TRBJ2-3,-,TRBV7-2,CASSLGGRQISTDTQYF,TGTGCCAGCAGCTTAGGGGGCAGGCAAATTAGCACAGATACGCAGTATTTT
-,TRBJ1-2,-,TRBV10-3,CAISEDAPPGYTF,TGTGCCATCAGTGAGGACGCGCCACCCGGCTACACCTTC